A selection of T cell receptor beta chains follows, all from one sample in a study of CD8 T cells in Susac syndrome. TCRdb re-called the immunoSEQ multiplex PCR reads through MiXCR, storing one row per CDR3 protein. The data hold 150,000 to 200,000 distinct CDR3 sequences, with roughly 95% observed a single time. The sequenced material came from CD4+ T cells from PBMCs. These receptor sequences come from a human donor with multiple sclerosis. The CDR3 runs from the conserved cysteine through the conserved F or W. Fields, in order: CDR3 protein, CDR3 DNA, D gene, J gene, V gene, clone size. A D gene is named only where the DNA matches it firmly. Where a row states a size, it is once, few, many or the class of an expanded clone; other rows omit it.

CDR3aa: CASGVSGNTIYF; CDR3nt: TGTGCCAGCGGGGTCTCTGGAAACACCATATATTTT; d_gene: .; j_gene: TRBJ1-3; v_gene: TRBV28; abundance: .
CDR3aa: CATAQSGELFF; CDR3nt: TGTGCCACGGCGCAGTCCGGGGAGCTGTTTTTT; d_gene: .; j_gene: TRBJ2-2; v_gene: TRBV10-3; abundance: .
CDR3aa: CASSHGSTNTEAFF; CDR3nt: TGTGCCAGCTCACATGGATCCACGAACACTGAAGCTTTCTTT; d_gene: .; j_gene: TRBJ1-1; v_gene: TRBV18; abundance: .
CDR3aa: CASRSRTGREAFF; CDR3nt: TGTGCCAGCCGGAGTAGGACGGGTCGCGAAGCTTTCTTT; d_gene: .; j_gene: TRBJ1-1; v_gene: TRBV2; abundance: .
CDR3aa: CAWSVIGNQPQHF; CDR3nt: TGTGCCTGGAGTGTAATAGGAAATCAGCCCCAGCATTTT; d_gene: .; j_gene: TRBJ1-5; v_gene: TRBV30; abundance: .
CDR3aa: CASSQESRAGNTGELFF; CDR3nt: TGTGCCAGCAGCCAAGAGTCCCGTGCGGGGAACACCGGGGAGCTGTTTTTT; d_gene: .; j_gene: TRBJ2-2; v_gene: TRBV3-1; abundance: .
CDR3aa: CASSFHGRKSSYEQYF; CDR3nt: TGTGCCAGCAGCTTCCACGGTCGGAAAAGCTCCTACGAGCAGTACTTC; d_gene: .; j_gene: TRBJ2-7; v_gene: TRBV7-2; abundance: once
CDR3aa: CASSFLRGRSTYEQYF; CDR3nt: TGTGCCAGCAGTTTCCTCAGGGGGCGTAGCACCTACGAGCAGTACTTC; d_gene: TRBD1; j_gene: TRBJ2-7; v_gene: TRBV6-5; abundance: .
CDR3aa: CASSQEALNEKLFF; CDR3nt: TGTGCCAGCAGCCAAGAGGCGTTAAATGAAAAACTGTTTTTT; d_gene: .; j_gene: TRBJ1-4; v_gene: TRBV4-2; abundance: .
CDR3aa: CASSIGTRETQYF; CDR3nt: TGTGCCAGCAGCATAGGGACTCGGGAGACCCAGTACTTC; d_gene: .; j_gene: TRBJ2-5; v_gene: TRBV5-6; abundance: .
CDR3aa: CASSQERQGPTDTQYF; CDR3nt: TGTGCCAGCAGCCAAGAGAGGCAGGGGCCCACAGATACGCAGTATTTT; d_gene: .; j_gene: TRBJ2-3; v_gene: TRBV4-2; abundance: .
CDR3aa: CASSRQGVHNEQFF; CDR3nt: TGTGCCAGCTCGCGACAGGGGGTCCACAATGAGCAGTTCTTC; d_gene: TRBD1; j_gene: TRBJ2-1; v_gene: TRBV18; abundance: .
CDR3aa: CASSRPGEREQFF; CDR3nt: TGCGCCAGCAGTCGCCCCGGGGAGCGTGAGCAGTTCTTC; d_gene: .; j_gene: TRBJ2-1; v_gene: TRBV5-1; abundance: .
CDR3aa: CASSPVTGEVGEQYF; CDR3nt: TGTGCCAGCAGCCCCGTGACAGGGGAGGTCGGCGAGCAGTACTTC; d_gene: TRBD1; j_gene: TRBJ2-7; v_gene: TRBV9; abundance: .
CDR3aa: CAITAQAGRTTGELFF; CDR3nt: TGTGCCATCACAGCCCAGGCGGGCCGCACCACCGGGGAGCTGTTTTTT; d_gene: .; j_gene: TRBJ2-2; v_gene: TRBV10-3; abundance: .
CDR3aa: CASSQALGDSGNTIYF; CDR3nt: TGTGCCAGCAGCCAGGCCCTTGGGGATTCGGGAAACACCATATATTTT; d_gene: .; j_gene: TRBJ1-3; v_gene: TRBV4-2; abundance: .
CDR3aa: CASSEPGRGSYEQYF; CDR3nt: TGTGCCAGCAGCGAACCGGGACGCGGCTCCTACGAGCAGTACTTC; d_gene: .; j_gene: TRBJ2-7; v_gene: TRBV27; abundance: .
CDR3aa: CASSNTGTSGETQYF; CDR3nt: TGTGCCAGCAGCAATACCGGGACTAGCGGAGAGACCCAGTACTTC; d_gene: TRBD2; j_gene: TRBJ2-5; v_gene: TRBV7-9; abundance: .
CDR3aa: CATSDPGQGTDTQYF; CDR3nt: TGTGCCACCAGTGATCCCGGACAGGGAACAGATACGCAGTATTTT; d_gene: TRBD1; j_gene: TRBJ2-3; v_gene: TRBV24-1; abundance: .
CDR3aa: CASTTPYGNIQYF; CDR3nt: TGTGCCAGCACCACCCCATACGGAAACATTCAGTACTTC; d_gene: .; j_gene: TRBJ2-4; v_gene: TRBV7-2; abundance: .
CDR3aa: CASSALKDEQFF; CDR3nt: TGTGCCAGCAGCGCTCTTAAGGATGAGCAGTTCTTC; d_gene: .; j_gene: TRBJ2-1; v_gene: TRBV9; abundance: .
CDR3aa: CASSLTTGFMIEQFF; CDR3nt: TGTGCCAGCAGCTTAACGACTGGCTTCATGATTGAGCAGTTCTTC; d_gene: .; j_gene: TRBJ2-1; v_gene: TRBV7-2; abundance: .
CDR3aa: CAWSDGGREADTQYF; CDR3nt: TGTGCCTGGAGTGACGGCGGGAGGGAGGCAGATACGCAGTATTTT; d_gene: TRBD2; j_gene: TRBJ2-3; v_gene: TRBV30; abundance: .
CDR3aa: CASSAGLAGAQFTGELFF; CDR3nt: TGTGCCAGCAGCGCGGGACTAGCGGGAGCCCAATTCACCGGGGAGCTGTTTTTT; d_gene: TRBD2; j_gene: TRBJ2-2; v_gene: TRBV7-2; abundance: .
CDR3aa: CATVGTSYNEQFF; CDR3nt: TGTGCCACCGTCGGGACTAGCTACAATGAGCAGTTCTTC; d_gene: TRBD2; j_gene: TRBJ2-1; v_gene: TRBV10-3; abundance: .
CDR3aa: CASSTTDSSGNTIYF; CDR3nt: TGTGCCAGCAGCACCACGGACAGCTCTGGAAACACCATATATTTT; d_gene: .; j_gene: TRBJ1-3; v_gene: TRBV7-9; abundance: .
CDR3aa: CASSSSGTGFYEQYF; CDR3nt: TGTGCCAGCAGTTCATCCGGGACAGGGTTCTACGAGCAGTACTTC; d_gene: TRBD1; j_gene: TRBJ2-7; v_gene: TRBV28; abundance: .
CDR3aa: CSVDQAGYNEQFF; CDR3nt: TGCAGCGTTGACCAGGCAGGGTACAACGAGCAGTTCTTC; d_gene: .; j_gene: TRBJ2-1; v_gene: TRBV29-1; abundance: .
CDR3aa: CTSIRRGKTEAFF; CDR3nt: TGCACCAGCATACGACGTGGTAAGACTGAAGCTTTCTTT; d_gene: .; j_gene: TRBJ1-1; v_gene: TRBV1; abundance: .
CDR3aa: CSGEGGEETQYF; CDR3nt: TGCAGCGGCGAAGGGGGCGAAGAGACCCAGTACTTC; d_gene: TRBD1; j_gene: TRBJ2-5; v_gene: TRBV29-1; abundance: .
CDR3aa: CASSTEGSYGYTF; CDR3nt: TGTGCCAGCTCAACCGAGGGGAGCTATGGCTACACCTTC; d_gene: .; j_gene: TRBJ1-2; v_gene: TRBV18; abundance: .
CDR3aa: CASSPPYMKETQYF; CDR3nt: TGTGCCAGCAGCCCCCCCTACATGAAAGAGACCCAGTACTTC; d_gene: .; j_gene: TRBJ2-5; v_gene: TRBV11-2; abundance: .
CDR3aa: CASSFNRGDTEAFF; CDR3nt: TGTGCCAGCAGCTTTAACAGGGGTGACACTGAAGCTTTCTTT; d_gene: TRBD1; j_gene: TRBJ1-1; v_gene: TRBV5-6; abundance: few
CDR3aa: CASSPPGQISGANVLTF; CDR3nt: TGTGCCAGCAGCCCTCCGGGACAGATCTCTGGGGCCAACGTCCTGACTTTC; d_gene: TRBD1; j_gene: TRBJ2-6; v_gene: TRBV7-6; abundance: .
CDR3aa: CASSPDPLGNTEAFF; CDR3nt: TGTGCCAGCAGTCCCGACCCCCTGGGGAACACTGAAGCTTTCTTT; d_gene: .; j_gene: TRBJ1-1; v_gene: TRBV12-3/TRBV12-4; abundance: .
CDR3aa: CATRPLRSSGANVLTF; CDR3nt: TGTGCCACCAGGCCCTTACGGAGCTCTGGGGCCAACGTCCTGACTTTC; d_gene: .; j_gene: TRBJ2-6; v_gene: TRBV12-3/TRBV12-4; abundance: .
CDR3aa: CASSSRESYGYTF; CDR3nt: TGTGCCAGCAGTTCCAGGGAGAGCTATGGCTACACCTTC; d_gene: .; j_gene: TRBJ1-2; v_gene: TRBV27; abundance: .
CDR3aa: CASSFLAGAGETQYF; CDR3nt: TGTGCCAGCAGCTTCCTAGCGGGAGCGGGGGAGACCCAGTACTTC; d_gene: TRBD2; j_gene: TRBJ2-5; v_gene: TRBV7-2; abundance: .
CDR3aa: CSARSLAGVALPQETQYF; CDR3nt: TGCAGTGCTAGATCCCTAGCGGGAGTTGCCCTACCCCAAGAGACCCAGTACTTC; d_gene: TRBD2; j_gene: TRBJ2-5; v_gene: TRBV20-1; abundance: .
CDR3aa: CAWSVLGSSDQPQHF; CDR3nt: TGTGCCTGGAGTGTACTAGGGTCGTCAGATCAGCCCCAGCATTTT; d_gene: .; j_gene: TRBJ1-5; v_gene: TRBV30; abundance: .
CDR3aa: CASSSRTVAGGSYEQYF; CDR3nt: TGTGCCAGCAGTTCCCGTACTGTAGCGGGAGGTTCCTACGAGCAGTACTTC; d_gene: TRBD2; j_gene: TRBJ2-7; v_gene: TRBV6-5; abundance: .
CDR3aa: CATSDAKGLAGGPVGDTQYF; CDR3nt: TGTGCCACCAGTGATGCGAAGGGACTAGCGGGAGGGCCGGTTGGAGATACGCAGTATTTT; d_gene: TRBD2; j_gene: TRBJ2-3; v_gene: TRBV24-1; abundance: once